The rows below give T cell receptor beta chains drawn from one sample of a study of cytomegalovirus exposure and HLA in healthy donors. TCRdb keeps only in-frame clones here, not all; method: immunoSEQ multiplex PCR. The profile shows 100,000 to 150,000 clones, roughly 80% of them singletons. Source material: PBMCs. These receptors all come from a man aged 30 to 45 in good health and CMV-seropositive. The CDR3 runs from the conserved cysteine through the conserved F or W. A D gene is named only where the DNA matches it firmly. Part of the rows lack a size; the others show once, few, many or a class for expanded clones.

clone_size j_call v_call d_call cdr3_aa cdr3_nt
. TRBJ2-3 TRBV6-5 TRBD1 CASRPTRQGFTQYF TGTGCCAGCAGACCGACTCGACAGGGGTTTACGCAGTATTTT
. TRBJ1-5 TRBV5-1 . CASSRGGGEAQHF TGCGCCAGCAGCCGGGGGGGAGGGGAGGCCCAGCATTTT
. TRBJ2-1 TRBV5-5 . CASSSWGDHEQFF TGTGCCAGCAGCTCGTGGGGGGACCATGAGCAGTTCTTC
. TRBJ2-7 TRBV7-9 TRBD2 CASSLTAGGPYEQYF TGTGCCAGCAGCTTAACGGCGGGAGGGCCCTACGAGCAGTACTTC
. TRBJ1-2 TRBV9 . CASSVAGVGYTF TGTGCCAGCAGCGTAGCCGGGGTTGGCTACACCTTC
. TRBJ2-7 TRBV10-3 TRBD2 CAIRTSGSYEQYF TGTGCCATCAGGACTAGCGGCTCCTACGAGCAGTACTTC
. TRBJ2-1 TRBV7-2 . CASSPSWGRRGNEQFF TGTGCCAGCAGCCCAAGTTGGGGGCGCCGGGGCAATGAGCAGTTCTTC
. TRBJ1-5 TRBV19 . CASTATGMSNQPQHF TGTGCCAGTACCGCGACAGGTATGAGCAATCAGCCCCAGCATTTT
once TRBJ1-5 TRBV19 . CASSDDRSRSNQPQHF TGTGCCAGTAGTGACGACAGGAGCCGTAGCAATCAGCCCCAGCATTTT
. TRBJ2-2 TRBV28 . CASSFLGRYTGELFF TGTGCCAGCAGTTTTCTGGGGAGGTACACCGGGGAGCTGTTTTTT
. TRBJ1-1 TRBV5-1 TRBD1 CASSSWTGGTESFF TGCGCCAGCAGCTCTTGGACAGGGGGCACTGAATCTTTCTTT
. TRBJ2-2 TRBV7-9 . CASSRTEFTGELFF TGTGCCAGCAGCCGGACTGAGTTCACCGGGGAGCTGTTTTTT
. TRBJ1-4 TRBV5-1 . CASSLRQAATNEKLFF TGCGCCAGCAGCTTGCGACAGGCCGCAACTAATGAAAAACTGTTTTTT
. TRBJ2-1 TRBV25-1 . CASSERRNNEQFF TGTGCCAGCAGTGAGCGGAGGAACAATGAGCAGTTCTTC
. TRBJ1-1 TRBV28 . CASTNSLLKEASMNTEAFF TGTGCCAGCACCAACTCTCTTTTGAAAGAAGCCTCAATGAACACTGAAGCTTTCTTT
. TRBJ2-5 TRBV7-2 . CASRKQGGTQYF TGTGCCAGCAGGAAACAGGGTGGGACCCAGTACTTC
. TRBJ2-5 TRBV23-1 . CASSQSSPRTDKLKETQYF TGCGCCAGCAGTCAATCGAGTCCCAGGACTGACAAGTTAAAAGAGACCCAGTACTTC
few TRBJ2-2 TRBV28 TRBD1 CASSRDSLAGELFF TGTGCCAGCAGCCGGGACAGTTTAGCCGGGGAGCTGTTTTTT
. TRBJ1-1 TRBV27 . CASKPAGYMNTEAFF TGTGCCAGCAAACCGGCGGGATACATGAACACTGAAGCTTTCTTT
. TRBJ2-1 TRBV7-6 . CASSLAGSNYEQFF TGTGCCAGCAGCTTAGCCGGGAGTAACTATGAGCAGTTCTTC
. TRBJ1-1 TRBV5-4 . CASSLIGGANTEAFF TGTGCCAGCAGCTTGATCGGTGGTGCGAACACTGAAGCTTTCTTT
. TRBJ2-3 TRBV29-1 . CSLTLDSTDTQYF TGCAGCCTGACACTCGACAGCACCGATACGCAGTATTTT
. TRBJ1-1 TRBV7-3 . CASSLMARGNTEAFF TGTGCCAGCAGCTTAATGGCAAGGGGGAACACTGAAGCTTTCTTT
. TRBJ2-7 TRBV4-3 TRBD2 CASSQDIVGLAGVEQYF TGCGCCAGCAGCCAAGATATCGTAGGACTAGCGGGAGTCGAGCAGTACTTC
once TRBJ1-1 TRBV5-1 TRBD1 CASSPTGGPIPRTEAFF TGCGCCAGCAGCCCGACAGGGGGCCCTATTCCGAGGACTGAAGCTTTCTTT
. TRBJ2-5 TRBV9 TRBD2 CASSYTSVPGETQYF TGTGCCAGCAGCTATACTAGCGTTCCGGGGGAGACCCAGTACTTC
few TRBJ1-2 TRBV6-1 TRBD1 CASRASGQRYGYTF TGTGCCAGCAGGGCCTCGGGACAGCGGTATGGCTACACCTTC
. TRBJ2-7 TRBV7-2 TRBD2 CASSLHSGLAGLGHEQYF TGTGCCAGCAGCTTGCATTCGGGACTAGCGGGCCTCGGGCACGAGCAGTACTTC
. TRBJ1-2 TRBV5-4 . CASSLNTGIGGYTF TGTGCCAGCAGCTTGAACACAGGCATTGGGGGCTACACCTTC
. TRBJ2-2 TRBV27 . CASSRLDRNTGELFF TGTGCCAGCAGCCGACTTGACAGGAACACCGGGGAGCTGTTTTTT
. TRBJ2-3 TRBV27 . CASSFTTSTDTQYF TGTGCCAGCAGTTTTACGACTAGCACAGATACGCAGTATTTT
. TRBJ2-1 TRBV19 TRBD2 CASSRLAGGDSYNEQFF TGTGCCAGTAGTAGGCTAGCGGGAGGGGACTCCTACAATGAGCAGTTCTTC
. TRBJ1-5 TRBV27 TRBD1 CASSLDRGHQPQHF TGTGCCAGCAGCCTGGACAGGGGGCACCAGCCCCAGCATTTT
. TRBJ2-7 TRBV5-1 . CASSLTGHYEQYF TGCGCCAGCAGCCTCACTGGGCACTACGAGCAGTACTTC
. TRBJ2-5 TRBV2 . CASKGEGVRETQYF TGTGCCAGCAAGGGTGAGGGGGTCCGAGAGACCCAGTACTTC